This TCR beta chain was recorded in a study of blood T cell repertoires in COVID-19. Whole-study context: Nucleic acid was either cDNA or gDNA, and it came from T cells, B-cell-depleted T cells, or PBMCs.

Trimming took 3 bases from V and 2 from J; bases not matched to a gene: 7. Germline values: CDR1 SGHRS, CDR2 YFSETQ. CDR3 size: 16 residues. Generated by immunoSEQ multiplex PCR, the TCRdb table keeps only in-frame clones and is missing some. The table shows approximately 220,000 clones, with roughly 89% occurring only once. The J gene is TRBJ1-1, the V gene TRBV5-1, with 10 bases fitting TRBD1. The sequencing sample was made of peripheral blood. The TCR originated in a man between 60 and 75 years old who had recovered from COVID-19. The CDR3 loop reads CASSSGQGRLNTEAFF. CDR3 sequence (DNA): TGCGCCAGCAGCTCGGGACAGGGGCGATTAAACACTGAAGCTTTCTTT.